One sample yielded the 2 T cell receptor beta chains listed below, sequenced in a study of T cell responses to AZD1222 COVID-19 vaccine. Produced via immunoSEQ multiplex PCR; TCRdb's table is partial and in-frame only. The table lists over 130,000 clones, about 91% of them singletons. The specimen was peripheral blood, collected 28 days after the second AZD1222 dose. These TCRs come from an adult who received the AZD1222 COVID-19 vaccine.

The chain links TRBV6-5 to TRBJ2-2; 11 bases align to TRBD1. The CDR3 covers 15 residues. The germline V gene encodes CDR1 MNHEY and CDR2 SVGAGI. The junction had 4 bases not matched to a gene; V was cut back by 6 bases and J by 4 bases. DNA of the CDR3: TGTGCCAGCAGCGGACAGGGGGCGAGCACCGGGGAGCTGTTTTTT. Translated: CASSGQGASTGELFF.

The chain has TRBV2 and TRBJ2-4; D is unclear. Germline CDR1 reads SNHLY; CDR2 reads FYNNEI. The CDR3 extends over 14 amino acids. Between the trimmed V and J ends, which lost 5 bases and 2 bases, there was a span of 10 bases. CDR3 loop: CASSPGFPKNIQYF. CDR3 DNA: TGTGCCAGCAGTCCTGGTTTCCCCAAAAACATTCAGTACTTC. Full variable domain (outside the CDR3, taken from reference TRBV2 and TRBJ2-4): EPEVTQTPSHQVTQMGQEVILRCVPISNHLYFYWYRQILGQKVEFLVSFYNNEISEKSEIFDDQFSVERPDGSNFTLKIRSTKLEDSAMYFCASSPGFPKNIQYFGAGTRLSVL.